Each of the 28 T cell receptor beta chains below was sequenced from the same sample in a study of tumor-infiltrating lymphocytes in primary liver carcinoma. Unsorted bulk tissue of roughly 20-31 mg yielded co-extracted RNA and DNA. The input was approximately 0.45 ug total RNA; TCR beta cDNA was made from it with a constant-region primer. Three nested multiplex PCR rounds, a slightly modified ARM-PCR method, built the TCR beta libraries. TRBV1-TRBV30 forward primers and a C-beta reverse primer were used in the first two PCR rounds, which each ran for 9 to 10 cycles. TCRdb fed the multiplex PCR reads into MiXCR, producing one record per CDR3 protein. The data contain more than 85,000 distinct CDR3 sequences, about four fifths of them seen just once; the ten biggest clones take up approximately 21%. The source material was liver tumor tissue from sampling region 3. Subset reported: tumor region T3, left-lateral pole. Source of these receptors: a man aged 40-55 years with primary liver carcinoma and hepatitis B virus infection.

This sequence joins TRBV13 and TRBJ1-1; tentative D call: TRBD1 (6 bases). Trimming cost V 9 bases and J 5 bases, with 28 bases left between them. This CDR3 spans 17 amino acids. From germline, CDR1 is PRHDT and CDR2 FYEKMQ (reference sequence). CDR3 in amino acids: CARSPILGRRGNTEAFF. In DNA form, the CDR3 reads TGTGCCAGGAGCCCTATACTGGGAAGGAGGGGGAATACTGAAGCTTTCTTT.

A word on this clonotype: A much bigger clone sits one base away, suggesting this may be a read error. The chain is built from TRBV7-9 and TRBJ2-7; D unresolved. Germline V gene data show CDR1 as SEHNR and CDR2 as FQNEAQ (reference sequence). CDR3 size: 14 residues. V lost 5 bases and J lost 5, with 16 bases in between. The CDR3 DNA reads as TGTGCCAGCAGCGGGCCAGCGCGAGGTAACGAGCAGTACTTC. This sequence encodes CASSGPARGNEQYF.

The V call is TRBV6-1, the J call TRBJ2-7; 10 nucleotides agree with TRBD2. Germline CDR1 is MNHNS and CDR2 is SASEGT. This CDR3 has 20 amino acids. The junction had 19 bases not matched to a gene; V was cut back by 0 bases and J by 5 bases. The CDR3 loop is CASSEAPLGLAEGHRDEQYF. CDR3 bases: TGTGCCAGCAGTGAAGCCCCCCTAGGACTAGCGGAAGGGCACCGCGACGAGCAGTACTTC.

Only a few counts were recorded for this clonotype. A much larger clone lies one base from this, so it may be a read error. The V and J genes are TRBV5-6 and TRBJ2-7; TRBD1 is a possible D gene (6 bases). Germline CDR1 is SGHDT and CDR2 is YYEEEE. The CDR3 runs to 15 residues. In nucleotides, the CDR3 is TGTGCCGGCAGCTTCCTGGTGCAGGGGCGCGACGAGCAGTACTTC. It yields the protein CAGSFLVQGRDEQYF.

As for this clonotype: Its ends do not fully match the called genes, so a read error is possible. The chain recombines TRBV4-1 with TRBJ1-5, with D possibly matching TRBD1 (5 bases). Per the germline V gene, CDR1 is MGHRA and CDR2 is YSYEKL. This CDR3 is built from 15 residues. CDR3 loop: CASSPIEGSDQPQHF. CDR3 nucleotides: TGTGCTAGCAGTCCCATAGAGGGGAGCGATCAGCCCCAGCATTTT.

The chain uses TRBV5-4 and TRBJ2-1; D is unresolved. The CDR3 spans 16 residues. The V end was cut by 3 bases, the J end by 0 bases, with 13 bases between. In germline, CDR1 is SGHNT, CDR2 YYREEE (reference sequence). CDR3 amino acids: CASSSNAASSYNEQFF. CDR3 bases: TGTGCCAGCAGCTCCAATGCGGCCAGCTCCTACAATGAGCAGTTCTTC.

Notes on this clonotype: The CDR3 does not end in the conserved phenylalanine or tryptophan, so this is likely a read error. J is TRBJ2-3 and V is TRBV11-2, with D possibly TRBD2 on 6 matching bases. CDR1 and CDR2 (germline): SGHAT, FQNNGV. There are 15 residues in the CDR3. The CDR3 DNA reads as TGTGCCAACAGCCTAGACTCGGGCGGGGCCGATACGCAGTATCTT. Its protein is CANSLDSGGADTQYL.

Ten or more counts support this clonotype. The chain uses TRBV5-5 and TRBJ1-1; the D gene is possibly TRBD1 (6 bases). The CDR3 totals 13 residues. CDR1 is SGHKS, CDR2 YYEKEE, per germline (reference sequence). Trimming stripped 1 base from V and 4 bases from J, with 8 bases between. This CDR3 is CASSLIRGTEAFF. The CDR3 DNA follows: TGTGCCAGCAGCTTGATCAGGGGCACTGAAGCTTTCTTT.

Concerning this clonotype itself: One end of the junction does not line up with germline, which may come from a read error. The V gene is TRBV14, the J gene TRBJ1-1; D call uncertain. The CDR3 is 14 amino acids. In germline, CDR1 is SGHDN, CDR2 FVKESK. The CDR3 is CARSQADSNTEAFF. The CDR3 DNA is TGTGCCAGAAGCCAAGCAGATTCGAACACTGAAGCTTTCTTT.

Comment on this clonotype: Germline is not matched at one junction end, which may reflect a read error. The genes are TRBV28 and TRBJ2-7; D is perhaps TRBD2 (6 bases). The germline gives CDR1 MDHEN, CDR2 SYDVKM. The CDR3 extends over 15 amino acids. This CDR3 reads CASSLWGGNMIEQYF. The CDR3 DNA reads as TGTGCCAGTAGTTTATGGGGCGGGAACATGATCGAGCAGTACTTC. The full variable domain, with the rest looked up from reference TRBV28 and TRBJ2-7, is DVKVTQSSRYLVKRTGEKVFLECVQDMDHENMFWYRQDPGLGLRLIYFSYDVKMKEKGDIPEGYSVSREKKERFSLILESASTNQTSMYLCASSLWGGNMIEQYFGPGTRLTVT.

The J gene is TRBJ2-3, the V gene TRBV7-8, with D hard to call. This CDR3 has 14 amino acids. The V and J ends lost 4 bases and 6 bases respectively, with 14 bases between them. CDR1 is SGHVS and CDR2 is FQNEAQ in the germline V gene. In DNA, the CDR3 is TGTGCCAGCAGCTACGACTGGTACGAGGATACGCAGTATTTT. This encodes CASSYDWYEDTQYF.

Comment on this clonotype: Compared with germline, one end of the junction differs, possibly owing to a read error. The rearrangement links TRBV5-4 to TRBJ2-1; D is unclear. This CDR3 has 14 residues. Germline V gene data show CDR1 as SGHNT and CDR2 as YYREEE (reference sequence). Here the CDR3 reads CAGSPSGSYNEQFF. DNA for the CDR3: TGTGCCGGCAGCCCCTCGGGCAGCTACAATGAGCAGTTCTTC.

Points on this clonotype: A read error may produce the germline difference seen at one junction end. The chain has TRBV11-1 and TRBJ2-4, with 10 bases lining up with TRBD2. Germline CDR1 and CDR2: SGHAT and FQDESV (reference sequence). This CDR3 has 17 residues. CDR3: CASSFPGTSAIKNIQYF. DNA for the CDR3: TGTGCCAGTAGCTTTCCCGGGACTAGCGCGATCAAAAACATTCAATACTTC.

The chain carries TRBV29-1 and TRBJ2-1; 9 bases fit TRBD1. The CDR3 has 14 amino acids. CDR1 is SQVTM and CDR2 is ANQGSEA in the germline V gene. After removal of 5 bases from V and 9 bases from J, the junction contained 11 bases not matched to a gene. CDR3 sequence: CSVRRTGVEGEQFF. CDR3 nucleotide sequence: TGCAGCGTTCGCCGGACAGGGGTGGAGGGTGAGCAGTTCTTC.

The chain has TRBV4-2 and TRBJ2-7; the D gene is possibly TRBD2 (5 bases). Trimming removed 1 base at V and 5 bases at J, with 15 bases between. Looked up from germline, CDR1 is LGHNA and CDR2 is YNFKEQ. CDR3 size: 15 residues. The CDR3 nucleotides read TGTGCCAGCAGCCAAGCCCCGGACTTAGAGCACGAGCAGTACTTC. It translates to CASSQAPDLEHEQYF.

Points on this clonotype: An end of the junction does not agree with germline; a read error may underlie this. The chain is built from TRBV29-1 and TRBJ1-2; D is uncertain. The CDR3 sequence is 11 residues long. Per the germline V gene, CDR1 is SQVTM and CDR2 is ANQGSEA. CDR3 sequence (DNA): TGCAGCGTTGTAGGGCCCTATGACTACAGCTTC. Its protein is CSVVGPYDYSF.

Regarding this clonotype: The junction shows a germline mismatch at one end, possibly a read error. The chain employs TRBV6-2 or TRBV6-3 and TRBJ2-5; D not certain. The CDR3 is made up of 11 amino acids. The germline gives CDR1 MNHEY, CDR2 SVGEGT. The CDR3 loop reads CVSQNGETQYF. CDR3 in DNA: TGTGTCAGCCAAAACGGAGAGACGCAGTACTTC.

As to this clonotype: The junction and the germline gene differ at one end; a read error may be behind it. The chain couples TRBV6-2 or TRBV6-3 to TRBJ2-7; D remains ambiguous. This CDR3 has 13 amino acids. Germline assignment: CDR1 MNHEY and CDR2 SVGEGT. CDR3 protein: CASSYEVPYEKYF. CDR3 bases: TGTGCTAGCAGTTACGAGGTACCCTATGAGAAGTACTTC.

A note on this clonotype: At one end the junction does not follow the germline gene, possibly because of a read error. The chain carries TRBV11-1 and TRBJ1-6; possibly TRBD1 for D (5 bases). CDR3 length equals 13 residues. Germline V gene lookup returns CDR1 SGHAT and CDR2 FQDESV (reference sequence). CDR3 sequence reads: CISSRTLISPLHF. In nucleotides, the CDR3 is TGTATCAGCAGCCGGACACTGATTTCACCCCTCCACTTC.

With regard to this clonotype: A junction boundary mismatches the germline segment, possibly from a read error. V gene TRBV11-2 combines with J gene TRBJ2-5; TRBD1 is a possible D gene (6 bases). The CDR3 spans 15 residues. Germline lookup yields CDR1 SGHAT and CDR2 FQNNGV. The DNA for the CDR3 is TGTGCTAGCAGCTCCCGGTCAGCCTCAGGGGTGACCCAGTACTTC. This codes for CASSSRSASGVTQYF.

As to this clonotype: A much larger clone lies one base from this, so it may be a read error. The V call is TRBV6-1, the J call TRBJ2-2; TRBD2 matches at 11 bases. The CDR3 loop spans 16 amino acids. The V gene's germline CDR1 is MNHNS and CDR2 SASEGT. The junction had 12 bases not matched to a gene; V was cut back by 10 bases and J by 5 bases. Here the CDR3 DNA reads TGTGCCAACAAATATACTAGCGGGAGACGGACCGGGGAGCTGTTTTTT. It yields the protein CANKYTSGRRTGELFF.

This clonotype was observed many times. This sequence joins TRBV5-1 and TRBJ2-2; D is possibly TRBD1 (6 bases). This CDR3 region has 15 residues. V was pared by 0 bases and J by 7 bases, with 13 bases between. The V gene's germline CDR1 is SGHRS and CDR2 YFSETQ. The CDR3 DNA sequence: TGCGCCAGCAGCTTGGCTCTGGGGGCGAACGGGGAGCTGTTTTTT. It translates to CASSLALGANGELFF.

In its sample, this clonotype was seen once. The junction differs from germline at one of its ends, possibly a read error. The V call is TRBV6-5, the J call TRBJ2-2, with D perhaps being TRBD1 or TRBD2 (5 bases each). The CDR3 has 13 amino acids. Germline lookup yields CDR1 MNHEY and CDR2 SVGAGI. CDR3 nucleotides: TGTGCCAGCAGCTACCAAGATACCAGGGAGCTGTTGTTT. Its translation is CASSYQDTRELLF.

Remarks on this clonotype: One end of the junction does not line up with germline, which may come from a read error. The chain is built from TRBV5-4 and TRBJ2-3; 7 nucleotides agree with TRBD1. The CDR3 is 14 amino acids. Looked up from germline, CDR1 is SGHNT and CDR2 is YYREEE (reference sequence). CDR3 loop: CASSLNRGADTQYF. DNA of the CDR3: TGTGCCAGCAGCCTGAACAGGGGTGCAGATACCCAGTATTTT.

The V call is TRBV6-1, the J call TRBJ2-3, with 7 bases fitting TRBD1. The CDR3 loop spans 15 amino acids. The germline CDR1 and CDR2 sequences are MNHNS and SASEGT. The CDR3, as DNA: TGTGCTGCAGCCCCCACAGGGGCGATGACAAATGCGCAGTATTTT. It specifies CAAAPTGAMTNAQYF.

This clonotype was picked up a small number of times. The chain joins TRBV15 to TRBJ2-1; 7 bases line up with TRBD1. The germline V gene has CDR1 LNHNV and CDR2 YYDKDF (reference sequence). V gave up 8 bases and J gave up 10 bases; unmatched junction bases: 8. This CDR3 has 12 residues. DNA for the CDR3: TGTGCCACCGCGAGGGGGCCTGAGGAGCAGTTCTTC. Translating gives CATARGPEEQFF.

The chain recombines TRBV28 with TRBJ1-4, with unresolved D. The CDR3 runs to 13 residues. V lost 5 bases and J 7 bases, leaving 11 bases between the germline ends. CDR1 and CDR2 from the germline V gene are MDHEN and SYDVKM. Here the CDR3 DNA reads TGTGCCAGCAGTATGACCGACACTGAAAAACTGTTTTTT. It encodes CASSMTDTEKLFF.

As concerns this clonotype: The junction departs from the called germline gene at one end, perhaps through a read error. This sequence joins TRBV19 and TRBJ2-5, with a tentative D call TRBD2 (6 bases). Germline CDR1 is LNHDA and CDR2 is SQIVND (reference sequence). The CDR3 is 14 amino acids. The CDR3 protein is CASSRRRGEEIQYF. CDR3 nucleotides: TGTGCCAGTAGTCGTCGGAGAGGGGAGGAGATCCAGTACTTC.